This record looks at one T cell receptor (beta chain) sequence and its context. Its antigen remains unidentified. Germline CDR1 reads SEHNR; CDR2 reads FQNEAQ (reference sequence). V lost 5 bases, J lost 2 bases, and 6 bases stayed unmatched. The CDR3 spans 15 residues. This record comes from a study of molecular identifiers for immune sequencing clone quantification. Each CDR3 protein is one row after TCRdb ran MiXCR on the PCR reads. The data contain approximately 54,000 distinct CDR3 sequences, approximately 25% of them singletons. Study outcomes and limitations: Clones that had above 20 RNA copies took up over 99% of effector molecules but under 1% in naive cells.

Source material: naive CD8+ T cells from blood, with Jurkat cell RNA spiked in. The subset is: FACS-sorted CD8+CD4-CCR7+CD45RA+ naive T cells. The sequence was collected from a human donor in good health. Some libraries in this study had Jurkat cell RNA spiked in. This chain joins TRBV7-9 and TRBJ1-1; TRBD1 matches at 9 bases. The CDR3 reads CASSTSTGGNTEAFF. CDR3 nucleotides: TGTGCCAGCAGCACCTCCACAGGGGGCAACACTGAAGCTTTCTTT.